This T cell receptor beta chain is drawn from a study of blood T cell repertoires in COVID-19. Across the study: Samples representing acute and convalescent COVID-19 were sourced from the United States, Italy and Spain. T cells, B-cell-depleted T cells, or PBMCs provided the cDNA or gDNA that served as material.

This clone has a handful of counts. Study processing details: Amplified reference gene primers provided the basis for estimating nucleated cell counts. TCRdb's copy holds only in-frame clones and misses some; the assay was immunoSEQ multiplex PCR. For V, J and clone size, that table is used; D and trimming come from the DNA. This table holds more than 200,000 clones, roughly 80% found once. Trimming stripped 0 bases from V and 3 bases from J, with 7 bases between. The CDR3 extends over 13 amino acids. The V gene's germline CDR1 is SGDLS and CDR2 YYNGEE. The sequenced material came from peripheral blood. This TCR came from a man aged 50 to 60 with active or convalescent COVID-19. The V call is TRBV9, the J call TRBJ2-7, with D hard to call. The CDR3 nucleotides are TGTGCCAGCAGCGTAGCCCCCTACTACGAGCAGTACTTC. It yields the protein CASSVAPYYEQYF.